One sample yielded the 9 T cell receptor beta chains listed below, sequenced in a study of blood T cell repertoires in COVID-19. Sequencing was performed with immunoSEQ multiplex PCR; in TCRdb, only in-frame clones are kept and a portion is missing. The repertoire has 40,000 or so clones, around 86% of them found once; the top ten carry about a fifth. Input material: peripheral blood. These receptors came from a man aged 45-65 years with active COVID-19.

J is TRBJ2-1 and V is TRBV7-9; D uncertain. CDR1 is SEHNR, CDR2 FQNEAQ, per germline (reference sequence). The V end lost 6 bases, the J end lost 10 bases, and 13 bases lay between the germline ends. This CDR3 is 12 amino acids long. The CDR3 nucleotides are TGTGCCAGCAGTTACGGAGTCCAGGAGCAGTTCTTC. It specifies CASSYGVQEQFF.

CDR3 DNA: TGTGCCAGCAGCCAGGGACTAGCGGGATTGTTTGGGGAGTTCTTC. It is translated as CASSQGLAGLFGEFF. The chain combines TRBV7-9 with TRBJ2-1; 13 nucleotides agree with TRBD2. Germline CDR1 and CDR2: SEHNR and FQNEAQ (reference sequence). This CDR3 has 15 amino acids. V shed 5 bases and J 14 bases; nucleotides not matched to a gene: 12.

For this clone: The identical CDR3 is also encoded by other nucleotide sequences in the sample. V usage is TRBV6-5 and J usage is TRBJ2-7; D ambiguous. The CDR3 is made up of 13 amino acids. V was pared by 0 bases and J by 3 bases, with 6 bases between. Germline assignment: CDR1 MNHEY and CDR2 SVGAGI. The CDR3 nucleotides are TGTGCCAGCAGTTACTCTACCTACTACGAGCAGTACTTC. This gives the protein CASSYSTYYEQYF.

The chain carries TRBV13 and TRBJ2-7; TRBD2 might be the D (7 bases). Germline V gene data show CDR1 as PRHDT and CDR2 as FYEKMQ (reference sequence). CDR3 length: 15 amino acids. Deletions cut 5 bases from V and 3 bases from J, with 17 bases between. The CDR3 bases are TGTGCCAGCAGCCCCCGGGGGGCGGGAAACTACGAGCAGTACTTC. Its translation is CASSPRGAGNYEQYF.

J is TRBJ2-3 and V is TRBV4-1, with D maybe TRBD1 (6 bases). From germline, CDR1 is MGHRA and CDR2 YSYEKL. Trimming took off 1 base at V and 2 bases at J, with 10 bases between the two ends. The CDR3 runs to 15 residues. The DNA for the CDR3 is TGCGCCAGCAGCCAAGTGAACAGGGTCACAGATACGCAGTATTTT. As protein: CASSQVNRVTDTQYF.

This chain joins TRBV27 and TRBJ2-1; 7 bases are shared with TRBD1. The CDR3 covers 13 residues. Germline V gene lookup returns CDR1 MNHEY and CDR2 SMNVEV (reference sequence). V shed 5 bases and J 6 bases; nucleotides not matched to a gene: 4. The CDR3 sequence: CASSLGTANEQFF. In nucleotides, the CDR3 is TGTGCCAGCAGTCTGGGGACAGCCAATGAGCAGTTCTTC.

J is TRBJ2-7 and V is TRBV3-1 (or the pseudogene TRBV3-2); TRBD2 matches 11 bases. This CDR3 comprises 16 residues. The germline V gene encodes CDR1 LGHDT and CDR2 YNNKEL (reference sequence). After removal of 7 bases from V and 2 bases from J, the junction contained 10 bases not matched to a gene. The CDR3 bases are TGTGCCAGCACCCGGTCGGGACTAGCGGATCCCTACGAGCAGTACTTC. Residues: CASTRSGLADPYEQYF.

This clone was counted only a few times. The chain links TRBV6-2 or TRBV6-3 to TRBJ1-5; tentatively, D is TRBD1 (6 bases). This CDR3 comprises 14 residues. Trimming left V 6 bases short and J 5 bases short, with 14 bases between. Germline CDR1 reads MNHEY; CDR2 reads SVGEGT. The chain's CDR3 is CASSTRQADQPQHF. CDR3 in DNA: TGTGCCAGCAGCACCCGACAGGCCGATCAGCCCCAGCATTTT.

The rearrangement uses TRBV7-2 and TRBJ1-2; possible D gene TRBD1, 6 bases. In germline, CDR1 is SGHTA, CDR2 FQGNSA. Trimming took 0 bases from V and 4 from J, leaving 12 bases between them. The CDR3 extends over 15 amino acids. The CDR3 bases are TGTGCCAGCAGCTTAGCGTCAGGGGCGACCTATGGCTACACCTTC. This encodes CASSLASGATYGYTF.